A single sample is the source of the 30 T cell receptor beta chains below, sequenced in a study of blood T cell repertoires in COVID-19. The assay was immunoSEQ multiplex PCR, and TCRdb's table has in-frame clones only and misses some. The sample carries hundreds of thousands of clones, over 75% recorded once. Sequencing input: PBMCs or T cells enriched from blood (not recorded which). These receptors were collected from a woman aged 25 to 39 who had recovered from COVID-19.

The rearrangement joins TRBV20-1 to TRBJ2-7; the D gene is possibly TRBD2 (5 bases). The germline CDR1 and CDR2 sequences are DFQATT and SNEGSKA (reference sequence). This CDR3 contains 15 residues. V shed 3 bases and J shed 0 bases, with 15 bases lying between them. This CDR3 is CSASGGIYSSYEQYF. The CDR3 DNA is TGCAGTGCTAGTGGAGGTATTTATAGCTCCTACGAGCAGTACTTC.

A single count supports this clone. The chain joins TRBV5-1 to TRBJ2-1; 10 bases are a match to TRBD2. The J segment lost 7 bases and the V segment lost 3 bases, leaving 10 bases of the junction unmatched. This CDR3 contains 16 residues. CDR1 SGHRS and CDR2 YFSETQ come from the germline V gene. The CDR3 region is CASSSAAGGPGNEQFF. As DNA, the CDR3 is TGCGCCAGCAGCTCCGCAGCGGGGGGGCCTGGTAATGAGCAGTTCTTC.

V is TRBV15 and J is TRBJ2-7, with 9 bases aligning to TRBD1. J was trimmed by 4 bases and V by 4 bases; bases with no gene match: 5. The length of the CDR3 is 14 residues. Germline CDR1 is LNHNV and CDR2 is YYDKDF (reference sequence). CDR3: CATSTGTGSYEQYF. Written as DNA, the CDR3 is TGTGCCACCAGCACCGGGACAGGGTCTTACGAGCAGTACTTC.

V and J are TRBV5-5 and TRBJ2-5, with 10 bases lining up with TRBD2. J lost 2 bases, V lost 0 bases, and 7 bases had no gene match. CDR3 length: 17 amino acids. Germline V gene sequence: CDR1 SGHKS, CDR2 YYEKEE (reference sequence). In nucleotides, the CDR3 is TGTGCCAGCAGCTTGGCCATGACTAGCGGGTTACAAGAGACCCAGTACTTC. Translation: CASSLAMTSGLQETQYF.

The chain employs TRBV13 and TRBJ1-1; D might be TRBD1 (5 bases). The V end lost 2 bases, the J end lost 0 bases, and 10 bases lay between the germline ends. CDR1 is PRHDT and CDR2 is FYEKMQ in the germline V gene (reference sequence). CDR3 size: 15 residues. CDR3 in DNA: TGTGCCAGCAGCTTACCGACAGAGGTGAACACTGAAGCTTTCTTT. It yields the protein CASSLPTEVNTEAFF. Combining the CDR3 with reference TRBV13 and TRBJ1-1 gives the whole variable domain AAGVIQSPRHLIKEKRETATLKCYPIPRHDTVYWYQQGPGQDPQFLISFYEKMQSDKGSIPDRFSAQQFSDYHSELNMSSLELGDSALYFCASSLPTEVNTEAFFGQGTRLTVV.

V and J are TRBV2 and TRBJ2-7, with a weak D call TRBD2 (6 bases). In germline, CDR1 is SNHLY, CDR2 FYNNEI. The CDR3 spans 13 residues. Trimming cost V 6 bases and J 1 base, with 10 bases left between them. CDR3 loop: CASRRGGSYEQYF. The CDR3 DNA reads as TGTGCCAGCAGGCGGGGTGGATCCTACGAGCAGTACTTC.

The chain couples TRBV5-1 to TRBJ2-3; 11 bases are a match to TRBD2. Trimming cost V 2 bases and J 5 bases; bases outside gene matches: 13. The CDR3 length is 18 residues. Germline assignment: CDR1 SGHRS and CDR2 YFSETQ. CDR3 nucleotide sequence: TGCGCCAGCAGCTTAAAAGGGACTAGCGGCCCGAATGGAGATACGCAGTATTTT. Its translation: CASSLKGTSGPNGDTQYF.

CDR3 sequence reads: CASSIVITSGPGYTF. Here the CDR3 DNA reads TGTGCCAGCAGTATAGTTATTACCTCAGGGCCTGGCTACACCTTC. This chain connects TRBV28 to TRBJ1-2; possibly TRBD1 for D (5 bases). Germline-derived CDR1 and CDR2 are MDHEN and SYDVKM. V lost 5 bases to trimming and J lost 7 bases, with 20 bases between them. This CDR3 has 15 amino acids.

J is TRBJ2-1 and V is TRBV27; 8 bases map to TRBD2. J was trimmed by 6 bases and V by 5 bases; bases with no gene match: 12. Germline V gives CDR1 MNHEY, CDR2 SMNVEV (reference sequence). The CDR3 contains 16 residues. CDR3 DNA: TGTGCCAGCAGTGCCCAGCGGGAGCCCCCATCCAATGAGCAGTTCTTC. This codes for CASSAQREPPSNEQFF.

The CDR3 nucleotides read TGTGCCAGCTCCGGACAAGGAGGGCCAGATACGCAGTATTTT. As protein: CASSGQGGPDTQYF. V gene TRBV18 combines with J gene TRBJ2-3, with D possibly being TRBD2 (6 bases). The CDR3 length is 14 residues. Trimming stripped 6 bases from V and 4 bases from J, with 14 bases between. Germline V lookup: CDR1 KGHSH, CDR2 LQKENI.

V gene TRBV9 combines with J gene TRBJ1-1; D is ambiguous. V was clipped by 0 bases and J by 1 base, with 4 bases between them. Germline CDR1 reads SGDLS; CDR2 reads YYNGEE. The CDR3 is made up of 13 amino acids. Here the CDR3 DNA reads TGTGCCAGCAGCGTAGGGGCGAACACTGAAGCTTTCTTT. As protein: CASSVGANTEAFF.

The CDR3 spells CASSLAWTRGETQYF. The CDR3 nucleotides are TGTGCCAGCAGCTTAGCCTGGACTAGAGGGGAGACCCAGTACTTC. V usage is TRBV7-2 and J usage is TRBJ2-5; 7 positions agree with TRBD2. CDR3 length: 15 residues. Germline V gene data show CDR1 as SGHTA and CDR2 as FQGNSA. J lost 5 bases, V lost 0 bases, and 6 bases had no gene match.

V is TRBV5-4 and J is TRBJ1-3; TRBD1 aligns across 9 bases. From germline, CDR1 is SGHNT and CDR2 YYREEE (reference sequence). This CDR3 contains 16 residues. V lost 3 bases and J lost 0; bases outside the gene matches: 4. CDR3 nucleotides: TGTGCCAGCAGCTCGAGGACAGGGGACTCTGGAAACACCATATATTTT. Translating it yields CASSSRTGDSGNTIYF.

The V call is TRBV28, the J call TRBJ1-1; D is unresolved. V lost 6 bases, J lost 0 bases, and 14 bases lay in between. CDR1 and CDR2 (germline): MDHEN, SYDVKM. CDR3 length equals 15 residues. The CDR3 bases are TGTGCCAGCAGCTCCCCCAGCGCAATGAACACTGAAGCTTTCTTT. It is translated as CASSSPSAMNTEAFF.

The chain has TRBV5-1 and TRBJ1-5; perhaps TRBD1 as D (6 bases). V dropped 0 bases and J dropped 5 bases, with 18 bases sitting between them. This CDR3 region has 17 residues. CDR1 is SGHRS, CDR2 YFSETQ, per germline. CDR3 sequence: CASSLDPTGMGDQPQHF. In DNA form, the CDR3 reads TGCGCCAGCAGCTTGGACCCCACAGGGATGGGGGATCAGCCCCAGCATTTT.

This rearrangement joins TRBV7-3 to TRBJ2-6, with 8 bases fitting TRBD1. The germline V gene encodes CDR1 SGHTA and CDR2 FQGTGA. The CDR3 runs to 17 residues. The ends lost 3 bases at V and 1 base at J; junction bases unmatched: 5. For the CDR3, the DNA is TGTGCCAGCAGCTTCGGGACAGGTAATTCTGGGGCCAACGTCCTGACTTTC. Amino acids: CASSFGTGNSGANVLTF.

As to this clone: Other DNA variants within this sample encode the same CDR3. The chain recombines TRBV28 with TRBJ1-2; tentatively, D is TRBD1 (6 bases). Looked up from germline, CDR1 is MDHEN and CDR2 is SYDVKM. The CDR3 extends over 14 amino acids. Trimming removed 1 base from V and 2 bases from J, with 8 bases in between. DNA of the CDR3: TGTGCCAGCAGTTTATCACAGGGAAACTATGGCTACACCTTC. It yields the protein CASSLSQGNYGYTF.

The V gene is TRBV27, the J gene TRBJ2-2; D unresolved. Trimming pared 6 bases from V and 5 bases from J, leaving 10 bases between. This CDR3 contains 13 residues. Germline-derived CDR1 and CDR2 are MNHEY and SMNVEV (reference sequence). The CDR3 here is CASSPSRTGELFF. As DNA, the CDR3 is TGTGCCAGCAGCCCTTCTAGAACCGGGGAGCTGTTTTTT.

This chain's CDR3 is CASSQFNGGADTQYF. As DNA, the CDR3 is TGTGCCAGCAGCCAATTTAACGGGGGTGCAGATACGCAGTATTTT. The chain is built from TRBV4-2 and TRBJ2-3; the D gene is possibly TRBD2 (6 bases). The germline V and J ends were trimmed by 2 bases and 4 bases, with 13 bases remaining between them. The germline gives CDR1 LGHNA, CDR2 YNFKEQ. The CDR3 contains 15 residues.

This chain joins TRBV9 and TRBJ1-2, with 9 bases fitting TRBD1. The CDR3 covers 16 residues. V gave up 3 bases and J gave up 7 bases; unmatched junction bases: 13. Per the germline V gene, CDR1 is SGDLS and CDR2 is YYNGEE. Here the CDR3 DNA reads TGTGCCAGCAGCGCACCACGGGACAGGGTGACCGGTGGCTACACCTTC. It is translated as CASSAPRDRVTGGYTF.

Written as DNA, the CDR3 is TGTGCCAGTAGTATAGACCCATATGAGCAGTTCTTC. Its protein product is CASSIDPYEQFF. This rearrangement joins TRBV19 to TRBJ2-1; no firm D call. The CDR3 length is 12 residues. V lost 0 bases, J lost 8 bases, and 5 bases lay in between. Looked up from germline, CDR1 is LNHDA and CDR2 is SQIVND (reference sequence).

CDR3 residues: CASSLLRDRAFQSEQYF. CDR3 nucleotide sequence: TGCGCCAGCAGCTTGTTGCGGGACAGGGCGTTTCAGAGCGAGCAGTACTTC. The V and J genes are TRBV5-1 and TRBJ2-7; 9 bases agree with TRBD1. The germline V gene encodes CDR1 SGHRS and CDR2 YFSETQ. Germline trimming cut 1 base from V and 6 bases from J; bases unmatched to any gene: 14. This CDR3 has 17 residues.

In this sample, this clone turned up once. V and J are TRBV7-9 and TRBJ2-1; 11 bases are shared with TRBD2. Germline CDR1 SEHNR, CDR2 FQNEAQ (reference sequence). V shed 5 bases, J shed 9 bases, and the junction held 6 bases outside the gene matches. The CDR3 is 14 residues long. The CDR3 loop reads CASSHSGRAFEQFF. The CDR3 nucleotides are TGTGCCAGCAGCCATAGCGGGAGGGCCTTTGAGCAGTTCTTC.

The chain couples TRBV19 to TRBJ2-6; D not certain. From germline, CDR1 is LNHDA and CDR2 SQIVND (reference sequence). The CDR3 spans 16 residues. Trimming stripped 3 bases from V and 0 bases from J, with 9 bases between. CDR3: CASSIASSSGANVLTF. The CDR3 nucleotides read TGTGCCAGTAGTATTGCCAGTTCCTCTGGGGCCAACGTCCTGACTTTC.

The V call is TRBV7-9, the J call TRBJ1-4; no reliable D call. The CDR3 spans 16 residues. Per the germline V gene, CDR1 is SEHNR and CDR2 is FQNEAQ (reference sequence). With 11 bases removed from V and 4 bases from J, the gap between germline ends came to 23 bases. CDR3 protein: CAVEGGITEDNEKLFF. In nucleotides, the CDR3 is TGTGCCGTTGAAGGTGGGATCACGGAGGATAATGAAAAACTGTTTTTT.

The chain recombines TRBV28 with TRBJ1-5; the match to TRBD1 covers 9 bases. The V and J ends lost 7 bases and 4 bases, in that order; junction bases with no gene match: 5. Germline CDR1 MDHEN, CDR2 SYDVKM. CDR3 size: 14 residues. Here the CDR3 reads CASKGGTGNQPQHF. CDR3 bases: TGTGCCAGCAAGGGAGGGACAGGGAATCAGCCCCAGCATTTT.

This clone was seen a single time. The genes are TRBV18 and TRBJ2-1, with 9 bases fitting TRBD1. The J segment lost 3 bases and the V segment lost 1 base, leaving 13 bases of the junction unmatched. From germline, CDR1 is KGHSH and CDR2 LQKENI. The length of the CDR3 is 19 residues. The CDR3 sequence: CASSPLRGTGLRDYNEQFF. The DNA of the CDR3 is TGTGCCAGCTCACCACTTAGGGGGACAGGGCTGAGGGACTACAATGAGCAGTTCTTC.

The count of this clone is one. This chain connects TRBV6-5 to TRBJ1-3; D is ambiguous. V lost 8 bases and J 2 bases, leaving 16 bases between the germline ends. Germline V gene sequence: CDR1 MNHEY, CDR2 SVGAGI. The CDR3 covers 15 residues. CDR3: CASQTSGMTGNTIYF. DNA of the CDR3: TGTGCCAGCCAAACCTCAGGAATGACTGGAAACACCATATATTTT.

This chain connects TRBV3-1 (or the pseudogene TRBV3-2) to TRBJ2-7; TRBD2 matches at 9 bases. The CDR3 runs 15 residues. Germline assignment: CDR1 LGHDT and CDR2 YNNKEL (reference sequence). V lost 4 bases, J lost 2 bases, and 6 bases stayed unmatched. CDR3 amino acids: CASSPGLALTYEQYF. The CDR3 nucleotides read TGTGCCAGCAGCCCCGGACTAGCGCTTACCTACGAGCAGTACTTC.

This clone was seen more than once but under ten times. The CDR3 region is CASSPQVTEAFF. In DNA form, the CDR3 reads TGTGCCAGCAGCCCACAGGTCACTGAAGCTTTCTTT. The chain carries TRBV5-5 and TRBJ1-1, with D tentatively TRBD1 (5 bases). The germline V gene encodes CDR1 SGHKS and CDR2 YYEKEE (reference sequence). The CDR3 totals 12 residues. V was cut by 4 bases and J by 4 bases, with 8 bases left in between.